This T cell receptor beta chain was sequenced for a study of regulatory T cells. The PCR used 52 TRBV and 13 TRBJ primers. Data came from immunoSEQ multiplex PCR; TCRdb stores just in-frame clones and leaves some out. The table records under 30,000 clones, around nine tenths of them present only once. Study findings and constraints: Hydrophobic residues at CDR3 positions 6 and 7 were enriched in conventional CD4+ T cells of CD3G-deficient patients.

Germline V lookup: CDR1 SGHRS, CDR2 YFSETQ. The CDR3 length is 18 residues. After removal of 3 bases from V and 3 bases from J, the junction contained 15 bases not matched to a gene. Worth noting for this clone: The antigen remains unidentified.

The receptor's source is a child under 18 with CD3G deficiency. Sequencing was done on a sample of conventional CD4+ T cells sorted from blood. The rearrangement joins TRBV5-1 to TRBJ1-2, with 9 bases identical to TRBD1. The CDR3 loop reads CASSSGATGGPLHYGYTF. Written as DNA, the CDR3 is TGCGCCAGCAGCTCCGGGGCCACAGGGGGCCCTCTCCACTATGGCTACACCTTC.